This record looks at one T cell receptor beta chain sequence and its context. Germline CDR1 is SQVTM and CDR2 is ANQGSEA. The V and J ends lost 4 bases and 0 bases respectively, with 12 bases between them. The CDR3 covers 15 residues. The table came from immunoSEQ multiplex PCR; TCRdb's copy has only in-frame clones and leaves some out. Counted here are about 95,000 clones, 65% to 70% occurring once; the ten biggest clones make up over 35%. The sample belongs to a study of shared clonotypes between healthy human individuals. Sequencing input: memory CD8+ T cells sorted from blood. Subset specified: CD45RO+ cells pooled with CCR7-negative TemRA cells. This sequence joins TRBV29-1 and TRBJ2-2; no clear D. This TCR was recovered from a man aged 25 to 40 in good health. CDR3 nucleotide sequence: TGCAGCGTTGTTATGCAAGGAGCGAACACCGGGGAGCTGTTTTTT. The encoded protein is CSVVMQGANTGELFF.